This T cell receptor (beta chain) emerged from a study of blood T cell repertoires in COVID-19. The overall study: Donors in the United States, Italy and Spain gave samples during acute or convalescent COVID-19. PBMCs, B-cell-depleted T cells, or T cells were the source of the cDNA or gDNA that made up the material.

This clone has only one observation. The protocol was immunoSEQ multiplex PCR, while the TCRdb copy is restricted to in-frame clones and leaves out a portion. The sample holds around 110,000 clones; about 64% are singletons and the top ten take less than 1%. This CDR3 comprises 16 residues. Trimming shortened V by 7 bases and J by 2 bases, and 20 bases separated the two germline ends. Germline-derived CDR1 and CDR2 are SNHLY and FYNNEI. This chain joins TRBV2 and TRBJ1-1; tentatively, D is TRBD1 (6 bases). The receptor's source is a human donor with acute or convalescent COVID-19. The donor label of this sample is uncertain. The source material was peripheral blood. In DNA form, the CDR3 reads TGTGCCAGCATTACACTCTTGAGGACAGCCAACACTGAAGCTTTCTTT. Translated, it gives CASITLLRTANTEAFF.